These T cell receptor beta chains were read from a single sample in a study of cytomegalovirus exposure and HLA in healthy donors. The repertoire was sequenced with immunoSEQ multiplex PCR; TCRdb's copy has only in-frame clones and lacks some. The data show 82,000 or so clones, 93% seen once. The specimen sequenced was PBMCs. These receptors originate from a man between 18 and 35 years old in good health and CMV-seronegative. Each CDR3 is given with its conserved first and last residue. The order of the fields is CDR3 length, V gene, J gene, CDR3 protein.

15	TRBV11-3	TRBJ1-4	CASSPDRGRREKLFF
14	TRBV6-5	TRBJ2-1	CASRGTGGGNEQFF
14	TRBV27	TRBJ1-4	CASSLTVTNEKLFF
16	TRBV6-1	TRBJ1-5	CASSELGARFDQPQHF
10	TRBV6-1	TRBJ2-7	CASRLSEQYF
16	TRBV6-6	TRBJ1-1	CASSYRQGRWNTEAFF
13	TRBV6-1	TRBJ1-1	CASSLDATAEAFF
15	TRBV27	TRBJ2-5	CASSPLPGLEETQYF
18	TRBV7-8	TRBJ1-2	CASSLARGGRGAARGYTF
16	TRBV7-8	TRBJ1-1	CASIARRQLTNTEAFF
13	TRBV2	TRBJ2-3	CAIPQYITDTQYF
14	TRBV4-1	TRBJ2-7	CASSEGTTSYEQYF
13	TRBV5-4	TRBJ1-2	CASSLGTGSGYTF
14	TRBV6-1	TRBJ2-7	CASSEGQGGYEQYF
13	TRBV6-5	TRBJ1-5	CASSYSRDQPQHF
15	TRBV6-1	TRBJ2-7	CASSEDLAGGYEQYF
11	TRBV20-1	TRBJ2-3	CSAPTRDTQYF
11	TRBV28	TRBJ2-1	CASRLAGEKFF
14	TRBV7-2	TRBJ1-2	CASSWTGGNYGYTF
15	TRBV6-1	TRBJ1-1	CASSDLGGVNTEAFF
15	TRBV15	TRBJ1-2	CATSRDLGARYGYTF
10	TRBV2	TRBJ1-1	CASSVLEAFF
17	TRBV21-1	TRBJ2-1	CASSKSNGQGLSNEQFF
13	TRBV5-4	TRBJ1-2	CASTPPGVYGYTF
13	TRBV19	TRBJ1-1	CASSIAPGTEAFF
17	TRBV27	TRBJ2-3	CASTPNPPGGSTDTQYF
13	TRBV19	TRBJ2-7	CASSIVGAYEQYF
14	TRBV18	TRBJ2-7	CASSPGQSSYEQYF
14	TRBV6-1	TRBJ1-5	CASSERGSNQPQHF
14	TRBV2	TRBJ2-7	CASTPGGTSYEQYF
15	TRBV5-1	TRBJ2-7	CASKLGTGGRYEQYF
17	TRBV7-9	TRBJ1-1	CASSLTGGPPLNTEAFF
13	TRBV27	TRBJ1-1	CASSLVTPQILSF
14	TRBV27	TRBJ1-1	CASSTHRGPGEAFF
15	TRBV7-9	TRBJ2-7	CASSLNPGGSYEQYF
14	TRBV2	TRBJ1-2	CASSLQGIDYGYTF
11	TRBV6-1	TRBJ1-1	CASNEDSKAFF
13	TRBV5-1	TRBJ1-1	CASSQTRNTEAFF
14	TRBV5-1	TRBJ2-7	CASSLDSRSYEQYF
12	TRBV29-1	TRBJ2-7	CSVMTRSYEQYF
15	TRBV10-1	TRBJ2-1	CASSVRAGENNEQFF
15	TRBV27	TRBJ1-6	CASSTGTGDNSPLHF
15	TRBV7-9	TRBJ2-1	CASSLWTGTKNEQFF
15	TRBV6-5	TRBJ2-2	CASSYKRGPTGELFF
15	TRBV6-5	TRBJ2-1	CASKRTGDAYNEQFF
18	TRBV4-2	TRBJ1-2	CASSQDVPGGALLFGYTF
17	TRBV11-3	TRBJ2-1	CASRIGFGGISYNEQFF
14	TRBV5-4	TRBJ1-2	CASSLRSINYGYTF
13	TRBV18	TRBJ1-5	CASSPLSGQPQHF
15	TRBV6-5	TRBJ2-6	CASSQNRAGANVLTF
12	TRBV6-1	TRBJ2-7	CASSERGYEQYF
15	TRBV6-5	TRBJ1-2	CASIRLGGGNYGYTF
14	TRBV27	TRBJ2-7	CAVRKRGGRYEQYF
15	TRBV2	TRBJ2-1	CASKIRDNSYNEQFF
14	TRBV29-1	TRBJ2-5	CSVGEEVGLSPKYF
15	TRBV7-9	TRBJ2-2	CASSLISGRTGELFF
13	TRBV6-4	TRBJ1-2	CASSGMGAQGYTF